This T cell receptor beta chain was observed in a study of cytomegalovirus exposure and HLA in healthy donors. Study-wide results and limits: Overall, about 160 TCR beta chains were annotated as cytomegalovirus-associated.

Concerning this clone itself: Its matching antigen is unknown.

Clones were sequenced by immunoSEQ multiplex PCR, and TCRdb holds only the in-frame ones, with some missing. This table holds roughly 70,000 clones, around 90% found once. The ends were cut back, 5 bases at V and 1 base at J, with 12 bases in the middle. This CDR3 region has 15 residues. Germline V gene sequence: CDR1 LNHDA, CDR2 SQIVND (reference sequence). The chain links TRBV19 to TRBJ1-5; D gene ambiguous. The receptor's source is a woman younger than 30 in good health and CMV-seropositive. Sequences were obtained from PBMCs. The CDR3 DNA is TGTGCCAGTAGTCCCCGCGGAACCAGCAATCAGCCCCAGCATTTT. It translates to CASSPRGTSNQPQHF.